This T cell receptor beta chain was profiled in a study of shared clonotypes between healthy human individuals. Overall study findings and caveats: What naive subsets generally showed was a larger estimated richness than memory subsets showed. The generation probabilities recorded for non-shared clonotypes fell below those of clonotypes shared by all four donors.

The naive CD8 subset, CD45RO-negative cells positively selected for CCR7, excluded terminally differentiated effector memory CD45RA+ cells. In regard to this clone: Its antigen remains unidentified.

CDR1 and CDR2 (germline): MNHEY, SMNVEV (reference sequence). The junction had 7 bases not matched to a gene; V was cut back by 8 bases and J by 4 bases. There are 14 residues in the CDR3. Sequencing was performed with immunoSEQ multiplex PCR; in TCRdb, only in-frame clones are kept and a portion is missing. Found here are 550,000 to 650,000 clones, roughly 96% of them singletons; the top ten hold roughly 0.1%. The receptor's source is a woman in her thirties in good health. The source material was naive CD8+ T cells sorted from blood. V usage is TRBV27 and J usage is TRBJ2-7, with 11 bases identical to TRBD2. The CDR3 nucleotides read TGTGCCAGCGGGTCGGGACTAGCGGCTTACGAGCAGTACTTC. Translation: CASGSGLAAYEQYF.